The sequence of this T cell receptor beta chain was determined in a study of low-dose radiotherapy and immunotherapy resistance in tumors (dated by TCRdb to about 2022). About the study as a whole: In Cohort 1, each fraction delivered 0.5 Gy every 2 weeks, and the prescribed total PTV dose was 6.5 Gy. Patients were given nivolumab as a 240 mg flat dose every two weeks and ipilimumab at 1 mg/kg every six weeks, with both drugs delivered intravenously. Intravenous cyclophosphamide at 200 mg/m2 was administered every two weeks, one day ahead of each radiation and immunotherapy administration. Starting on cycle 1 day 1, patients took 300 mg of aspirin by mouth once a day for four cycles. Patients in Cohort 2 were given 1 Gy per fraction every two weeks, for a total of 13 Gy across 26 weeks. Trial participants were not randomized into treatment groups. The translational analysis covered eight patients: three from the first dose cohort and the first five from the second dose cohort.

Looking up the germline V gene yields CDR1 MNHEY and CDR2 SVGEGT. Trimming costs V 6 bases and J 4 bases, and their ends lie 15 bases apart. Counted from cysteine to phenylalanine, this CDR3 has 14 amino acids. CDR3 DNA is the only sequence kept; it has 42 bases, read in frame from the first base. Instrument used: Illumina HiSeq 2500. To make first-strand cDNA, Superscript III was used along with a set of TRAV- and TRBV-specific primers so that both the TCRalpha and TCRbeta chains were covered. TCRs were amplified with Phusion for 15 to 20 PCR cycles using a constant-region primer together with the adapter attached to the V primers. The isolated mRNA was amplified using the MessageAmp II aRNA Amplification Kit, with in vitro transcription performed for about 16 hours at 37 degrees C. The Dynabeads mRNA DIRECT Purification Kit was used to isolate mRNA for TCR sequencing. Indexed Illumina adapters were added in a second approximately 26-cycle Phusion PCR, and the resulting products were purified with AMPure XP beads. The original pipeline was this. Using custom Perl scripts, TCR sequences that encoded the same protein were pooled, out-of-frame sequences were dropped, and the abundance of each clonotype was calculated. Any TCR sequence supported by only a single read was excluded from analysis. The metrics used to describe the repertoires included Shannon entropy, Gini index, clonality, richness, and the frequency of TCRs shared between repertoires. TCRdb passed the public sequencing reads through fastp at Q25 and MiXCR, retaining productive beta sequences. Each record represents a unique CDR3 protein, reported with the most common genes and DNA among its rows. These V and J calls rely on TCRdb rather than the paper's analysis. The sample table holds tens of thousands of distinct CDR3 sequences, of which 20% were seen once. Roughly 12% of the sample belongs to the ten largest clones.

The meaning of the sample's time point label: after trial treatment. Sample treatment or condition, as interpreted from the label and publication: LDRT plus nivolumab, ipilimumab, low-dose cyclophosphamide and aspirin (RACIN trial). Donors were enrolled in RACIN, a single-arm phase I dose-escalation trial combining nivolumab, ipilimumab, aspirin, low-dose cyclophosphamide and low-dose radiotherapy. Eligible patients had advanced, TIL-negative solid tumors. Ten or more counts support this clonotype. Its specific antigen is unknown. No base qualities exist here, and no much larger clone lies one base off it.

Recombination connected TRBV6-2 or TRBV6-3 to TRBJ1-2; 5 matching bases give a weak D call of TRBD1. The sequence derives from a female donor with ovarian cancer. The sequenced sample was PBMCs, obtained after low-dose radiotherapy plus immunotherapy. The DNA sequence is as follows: TGTGCCAGCAGCCCGACCGGGACCCTCTATGGCTACACCTTC. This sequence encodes CASSPTGTLYGYTF.